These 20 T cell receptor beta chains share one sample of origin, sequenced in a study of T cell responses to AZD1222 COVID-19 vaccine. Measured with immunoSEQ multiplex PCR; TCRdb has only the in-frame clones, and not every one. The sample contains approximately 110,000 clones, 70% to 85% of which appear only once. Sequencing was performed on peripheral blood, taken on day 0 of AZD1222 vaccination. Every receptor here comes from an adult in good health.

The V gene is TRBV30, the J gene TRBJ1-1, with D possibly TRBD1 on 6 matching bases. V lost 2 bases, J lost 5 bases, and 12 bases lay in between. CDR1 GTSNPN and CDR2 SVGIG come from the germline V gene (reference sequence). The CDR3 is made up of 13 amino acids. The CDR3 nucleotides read TGTGCCTGGAGTTACAGGGAATTTACTGAAGCTTTCTTT. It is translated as CAWSYREFTEAFF.

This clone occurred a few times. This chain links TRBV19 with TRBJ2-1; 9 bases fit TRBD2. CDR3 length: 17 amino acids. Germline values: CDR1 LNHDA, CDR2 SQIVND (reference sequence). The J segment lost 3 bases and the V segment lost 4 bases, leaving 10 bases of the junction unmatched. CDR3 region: CASSRTLAGGNYNEQFF. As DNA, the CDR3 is TGTGCCAGTAGTAGGACACTAGCGGGCGGAAACTACAATGAGCAGTTCTTC.

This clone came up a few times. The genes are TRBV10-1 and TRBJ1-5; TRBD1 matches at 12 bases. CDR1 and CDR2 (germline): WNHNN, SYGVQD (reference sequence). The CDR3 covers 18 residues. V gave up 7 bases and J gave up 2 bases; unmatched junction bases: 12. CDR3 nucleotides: TGCGCCAGCAAGACTAGGGACAGGGGGCTCCGTGGCAATCAGCCCCAGCATTTT. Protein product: CASKTRDRGLRGNQPQHF.

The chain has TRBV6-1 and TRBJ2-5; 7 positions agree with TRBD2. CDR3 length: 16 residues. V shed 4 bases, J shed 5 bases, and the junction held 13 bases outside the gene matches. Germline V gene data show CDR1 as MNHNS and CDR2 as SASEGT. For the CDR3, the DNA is TGTGCCAGCAGTGTAAGCGAAGGCGGGGGAAGCGAGACCCAGTACTTC. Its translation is CASSVSEGGGSETQYF.

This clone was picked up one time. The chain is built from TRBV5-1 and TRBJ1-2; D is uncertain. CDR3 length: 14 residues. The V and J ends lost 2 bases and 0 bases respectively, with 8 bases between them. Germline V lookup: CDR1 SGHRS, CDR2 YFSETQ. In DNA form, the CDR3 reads TGCGCCAGCAGCTTCTCCGGTTCTAACTATGGCTACACCTTC. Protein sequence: CASSFSGSNYGYTF.

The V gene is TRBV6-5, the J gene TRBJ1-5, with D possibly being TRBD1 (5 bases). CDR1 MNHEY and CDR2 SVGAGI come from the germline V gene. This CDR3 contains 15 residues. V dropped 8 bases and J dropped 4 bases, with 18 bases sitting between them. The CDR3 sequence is CASLFQVEGNQPQHF. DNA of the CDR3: TGTGCCAGCCTATTCCAGGTGGAGGGGAATCAGCCCCAGCATTTT.

As DNA, the CDR3 is TGTGCCAGCAGTGATCAGGGGGCGAGTGAAGCTTTCTTT. Its protein is CASSDQGASEAFF. The genes are TRBV6-1 and TRBJ1-1; 8 bases match TRBD1. The V segment lost 3 bases and the J segment 7 bases; nucleotides outside the gene matches: 4. The CDR3 extends over 13 amino acids. CDR1 and CDR2 from the germline V gene are MNHNS and SASEGT.

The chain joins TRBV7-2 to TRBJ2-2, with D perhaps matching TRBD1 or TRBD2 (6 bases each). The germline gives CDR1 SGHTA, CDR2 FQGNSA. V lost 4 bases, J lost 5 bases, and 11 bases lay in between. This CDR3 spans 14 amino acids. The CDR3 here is CASSYQGRTGELFF. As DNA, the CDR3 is TGTGCCAGCAGCTACCAGGGGAGGACCGGGGAGCTGTTTTTT.

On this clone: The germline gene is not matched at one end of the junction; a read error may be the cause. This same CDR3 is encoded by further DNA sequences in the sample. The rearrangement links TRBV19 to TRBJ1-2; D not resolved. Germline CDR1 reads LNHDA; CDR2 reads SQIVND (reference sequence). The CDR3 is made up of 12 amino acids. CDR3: CASSRLDYGYTF. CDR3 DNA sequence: TGTGCCAGTAGTCGGCTTGACTATGGCTACACTTTC.

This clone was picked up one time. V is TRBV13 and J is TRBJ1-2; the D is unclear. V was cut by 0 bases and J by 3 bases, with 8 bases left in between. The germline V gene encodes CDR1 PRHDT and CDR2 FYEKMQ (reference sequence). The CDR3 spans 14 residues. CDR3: CASSLGTGDYGYTF. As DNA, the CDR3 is TGTGCCAGCAGCTTAGGCACCGGAGACTATGGCTACACCTTC.

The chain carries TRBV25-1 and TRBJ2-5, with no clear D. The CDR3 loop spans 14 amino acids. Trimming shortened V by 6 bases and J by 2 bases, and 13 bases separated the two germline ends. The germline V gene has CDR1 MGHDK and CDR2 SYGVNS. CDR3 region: CASREERKQETQYF. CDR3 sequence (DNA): TGTGCCAGCAGGGAAGAACGGAAACAAGAGACCCAGTACTTC.

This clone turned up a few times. In DNA form, the CDR3 reads TGTGCCAGCAGTGTTTGGGACAGGGCTGACGAGCAGTACTTC. Residues: CASSVWDRADEQYF. This chain uses TRBV2 with TRBJ2-7; 9 positions agree with TRBD1. This CDR3 spans 14 amino acids. Germline V lookup: CDR1 SNHLY, CDR2 FYNNEI. The trim removed 4 bases at V and 5 bases at J, leaving 6 bases unmatched.

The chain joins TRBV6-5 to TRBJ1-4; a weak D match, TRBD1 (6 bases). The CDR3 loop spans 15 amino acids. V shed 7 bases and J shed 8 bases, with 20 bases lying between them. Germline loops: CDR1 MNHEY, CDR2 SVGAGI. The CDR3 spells CASNKGGHPVEKLFF. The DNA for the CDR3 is TGTGCCAGCAACAAGGGGGGACACCCTGTGGAAAAACTGTTTTTT.

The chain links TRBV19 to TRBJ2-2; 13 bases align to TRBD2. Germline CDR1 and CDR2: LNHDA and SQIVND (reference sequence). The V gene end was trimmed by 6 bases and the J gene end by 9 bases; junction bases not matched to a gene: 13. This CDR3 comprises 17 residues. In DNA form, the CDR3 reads TGTGCCAGTAGCCCGGGACTAGCGGGGAGTTGGGCACGGGAGCTGTTTTTT. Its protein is CASSPGLAGSWARELFF.

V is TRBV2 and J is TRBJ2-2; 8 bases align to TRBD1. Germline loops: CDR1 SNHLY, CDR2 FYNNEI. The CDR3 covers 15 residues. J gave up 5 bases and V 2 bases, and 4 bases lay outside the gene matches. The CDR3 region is CASSEKTGETGELFF. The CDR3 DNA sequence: TGTGCCAGCAGTGAAAAGACAGGGGAAACCGGGGAGCTGTTTTTT.

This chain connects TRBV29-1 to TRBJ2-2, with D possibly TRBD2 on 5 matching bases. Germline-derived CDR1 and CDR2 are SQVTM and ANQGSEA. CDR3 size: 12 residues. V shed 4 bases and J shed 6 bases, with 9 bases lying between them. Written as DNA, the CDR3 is TGCAGCGTTGCCCGGGGAGCCGGGGAGCTGTTTTTT. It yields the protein CSVARGAGELFF.

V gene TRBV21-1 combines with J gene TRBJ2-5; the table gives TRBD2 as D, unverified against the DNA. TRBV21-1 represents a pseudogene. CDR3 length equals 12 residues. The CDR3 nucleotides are TGTGCCAGCATGAGGAGACTAGAGACCCAGTACTTC. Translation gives CASMRRLETQYF.

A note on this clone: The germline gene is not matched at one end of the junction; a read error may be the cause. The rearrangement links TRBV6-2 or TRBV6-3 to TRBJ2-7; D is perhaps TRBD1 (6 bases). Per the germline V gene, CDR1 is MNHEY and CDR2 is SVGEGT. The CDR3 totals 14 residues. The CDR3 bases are TGTGCCTGCAGTGCACAGGGTCGTACCTACGAGCAGTACTTC. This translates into CACSAQGRTYEQYF.

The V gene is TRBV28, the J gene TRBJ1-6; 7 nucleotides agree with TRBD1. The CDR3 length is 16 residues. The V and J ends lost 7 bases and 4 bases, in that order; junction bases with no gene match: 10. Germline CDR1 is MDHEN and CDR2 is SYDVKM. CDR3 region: CASTSGGAWYNSPLHF. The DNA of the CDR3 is TGTGCCAGCACCTCAGGGGGGGCTTGGTATAATTCACCCCTCCACTTT.

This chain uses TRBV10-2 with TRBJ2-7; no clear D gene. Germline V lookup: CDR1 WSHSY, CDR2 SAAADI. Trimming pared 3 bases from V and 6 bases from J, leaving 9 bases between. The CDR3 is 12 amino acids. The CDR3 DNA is TGCGCCAGCAGTGAAAGGGTGGTCGAGCAGTACTTC. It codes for CASSERVVEQYF.